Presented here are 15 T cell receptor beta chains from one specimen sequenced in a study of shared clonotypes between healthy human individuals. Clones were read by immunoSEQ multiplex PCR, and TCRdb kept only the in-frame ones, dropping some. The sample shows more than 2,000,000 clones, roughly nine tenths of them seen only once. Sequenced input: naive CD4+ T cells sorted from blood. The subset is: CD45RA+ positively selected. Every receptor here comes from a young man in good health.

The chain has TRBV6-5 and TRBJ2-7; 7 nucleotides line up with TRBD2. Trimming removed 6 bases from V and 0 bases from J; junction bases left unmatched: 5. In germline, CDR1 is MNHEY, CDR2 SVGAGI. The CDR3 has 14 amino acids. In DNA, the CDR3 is TGTGCCAGCAGCCGCGGGGGACCCTCCTACGAGCAGTACTTC. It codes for CASSRGGPSYEQYF.

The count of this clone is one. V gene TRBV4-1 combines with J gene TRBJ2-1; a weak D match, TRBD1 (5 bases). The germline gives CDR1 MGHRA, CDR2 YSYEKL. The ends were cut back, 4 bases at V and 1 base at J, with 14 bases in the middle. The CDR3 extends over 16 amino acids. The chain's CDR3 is CASSLWLGQSYNEQFF. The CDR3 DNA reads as TGCGCCAGCAGCCTCTGGCTGGGGCAATCCTACAATGAGCAGTTCTTC.

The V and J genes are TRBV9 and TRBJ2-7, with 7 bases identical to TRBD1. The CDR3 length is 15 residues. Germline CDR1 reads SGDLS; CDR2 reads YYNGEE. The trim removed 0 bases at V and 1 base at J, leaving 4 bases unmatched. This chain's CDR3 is CASSVGTGQSYEQYF. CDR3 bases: TGTGCCAGCAGCGTAGGGACAGGCCAGTCCTACGAGCAGTACTTC. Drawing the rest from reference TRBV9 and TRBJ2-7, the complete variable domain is DSGVTQTPKHLITATGQRVTLRCSPRSGDLSVYWYQQSLDQGLQFLIQYYNGEERAKGNILERFSAQQFPDLHSELNLSSLELGDSALYFCASSVGTGQSYEQYFGPGTRLTVT.

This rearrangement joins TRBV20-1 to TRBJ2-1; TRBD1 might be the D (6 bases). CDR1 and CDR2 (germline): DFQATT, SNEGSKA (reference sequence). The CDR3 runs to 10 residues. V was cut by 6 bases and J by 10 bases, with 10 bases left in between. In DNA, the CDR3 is TGCAGTGCCGCAGGGGCCGAGCAGTTCTTC. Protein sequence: CSAAGAEQFF.

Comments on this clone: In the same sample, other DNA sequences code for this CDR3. CDR3 in DNA: TGCAGCGTTGGACAGGGAGGAGAGACCCAGTACTTC. This translates into CSVGQGGETQYF. The chain has TRBV29-1 and TRBJ2-5; possibly TRBD1 for D (7 bases). Germline CDR1 reads SQVTM; CDR2 reads ANQGSEA. The length of the CDR3 is 12 residues. V lost 4 bases and J 4 bases, leaving 10 bases between the germline ends.

CDR3 residues: CASQRAPTDTQYF. CDR3 DNA: TGTGCCAGCCAACGGGCACCCACAGATACGCAGTATTTT. J is TRBJ2-3 and V is TRBV6-1; no firm D call. CDR3 length: 13 amino acids. Germline-derived CDR1 and CDR2 are MNHNS and SASEGT. V lost 8 bases and J 2 bases, leaving 11 bases between the germline ends.

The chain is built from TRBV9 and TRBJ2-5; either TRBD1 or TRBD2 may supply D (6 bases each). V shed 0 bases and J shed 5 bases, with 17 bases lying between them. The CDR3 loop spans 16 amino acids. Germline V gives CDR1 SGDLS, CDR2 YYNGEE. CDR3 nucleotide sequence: TGTGCCAGCAGCGTAGGTGGGGGGCGGAACGGGGAGACCCAGTACTTC. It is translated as CASSVGGGRNGETQYF. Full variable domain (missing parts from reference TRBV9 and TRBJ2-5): DSGVTQTPKHLITATGQRVTLRCSPRSGDLSVYWYQQSLDQGLQFLIQYYNGEERAKGNILERFSAQQFPDLHSELNLSSLELGDSALYFCASSVGGGRNGETQYFGPGTRLLVL.

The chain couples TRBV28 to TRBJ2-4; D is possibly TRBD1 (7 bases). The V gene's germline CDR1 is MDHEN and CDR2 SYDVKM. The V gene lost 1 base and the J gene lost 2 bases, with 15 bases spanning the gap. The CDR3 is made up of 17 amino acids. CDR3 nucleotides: TGTGCCAGCAGTTTATTTGTTCAGGGGGACTCCAAAAACATTCAGTACTTC. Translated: CASSLFVQGDSKNIQYF.

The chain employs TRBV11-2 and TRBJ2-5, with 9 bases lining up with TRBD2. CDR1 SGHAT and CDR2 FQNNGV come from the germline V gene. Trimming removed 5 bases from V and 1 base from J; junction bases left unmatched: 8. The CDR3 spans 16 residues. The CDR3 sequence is CASSKGTSSLQETQYF. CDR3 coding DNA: TGTGCCAGCAGCAAAGGGACTAGCAGCCTCCAAGAGACCCAGTACTTC.

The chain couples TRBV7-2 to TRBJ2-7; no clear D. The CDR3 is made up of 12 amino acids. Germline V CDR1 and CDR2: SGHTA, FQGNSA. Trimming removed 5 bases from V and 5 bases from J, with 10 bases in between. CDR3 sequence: CASSPGAHEQYF. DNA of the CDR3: TGTGCCAGCAGCCCCGGTGCCCACGAGCAGTACTTC.

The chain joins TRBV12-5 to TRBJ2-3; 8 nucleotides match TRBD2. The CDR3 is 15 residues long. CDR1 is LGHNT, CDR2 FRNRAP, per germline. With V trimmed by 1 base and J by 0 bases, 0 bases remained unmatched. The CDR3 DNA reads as TGTGCTAGTGGTTTGGGCGGGAGGAGCACAGATACGCAGTATTTT. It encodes CASGLGGRSTDTQYF. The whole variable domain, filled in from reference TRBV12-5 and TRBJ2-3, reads DARVTQTPRHKVTEMGQEVTMRCQPILGHNTVFWYRQTMMQGLELLAYFRNRAPLDDSGMPKDRFSAEMPDATLATLKIQPSEPRDSAVYFCASGLGGRSTDTQYFGPGTRLTVL.

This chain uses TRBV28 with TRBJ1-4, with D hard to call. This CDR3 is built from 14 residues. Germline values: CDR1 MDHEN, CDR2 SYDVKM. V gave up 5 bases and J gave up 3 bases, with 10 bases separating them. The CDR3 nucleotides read TGTGCCAGCAGTCTCCGTTATTCTAATGAAAAACTGTTTTTT. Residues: CASSLRYSNEKLFF.

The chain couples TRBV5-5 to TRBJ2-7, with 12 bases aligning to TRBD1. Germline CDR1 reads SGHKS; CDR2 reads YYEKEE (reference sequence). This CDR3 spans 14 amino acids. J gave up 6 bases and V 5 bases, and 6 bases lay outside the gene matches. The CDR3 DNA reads TGTGCCAGCAGTTGGGACAGGGGGCGCGGCGAGCAGTACTTC. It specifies CASSWDRGRGEQYF.

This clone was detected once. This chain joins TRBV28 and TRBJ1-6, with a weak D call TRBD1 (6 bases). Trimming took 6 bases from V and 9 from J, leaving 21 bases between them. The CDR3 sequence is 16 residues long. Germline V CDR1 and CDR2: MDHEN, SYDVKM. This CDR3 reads CASSPGLGGGFSPLHF. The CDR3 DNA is TGTGCCAGCAGCCCGGGACTCGGAGGGGGGTTTTCACCCCTCCACTTT.

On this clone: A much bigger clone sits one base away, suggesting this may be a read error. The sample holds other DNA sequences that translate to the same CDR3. The CDR3 loop reads CASGYSGANVLTF. Written as DNA, the CDR3 is TGTGCCAGCGGTTACTCTGGGGCCAACGTCCTGACTTTC. The V and J genes are TRBV27 and TRBJ2-6; D not resolved. The CDR3 runs to 13 residues. Looked up from germline, CDR1 is MNHEY and CDR2 is SMNVEV (reference sequence). The V and J ends lost 8 bases and 0 bases respectively, with 5 bases between them.